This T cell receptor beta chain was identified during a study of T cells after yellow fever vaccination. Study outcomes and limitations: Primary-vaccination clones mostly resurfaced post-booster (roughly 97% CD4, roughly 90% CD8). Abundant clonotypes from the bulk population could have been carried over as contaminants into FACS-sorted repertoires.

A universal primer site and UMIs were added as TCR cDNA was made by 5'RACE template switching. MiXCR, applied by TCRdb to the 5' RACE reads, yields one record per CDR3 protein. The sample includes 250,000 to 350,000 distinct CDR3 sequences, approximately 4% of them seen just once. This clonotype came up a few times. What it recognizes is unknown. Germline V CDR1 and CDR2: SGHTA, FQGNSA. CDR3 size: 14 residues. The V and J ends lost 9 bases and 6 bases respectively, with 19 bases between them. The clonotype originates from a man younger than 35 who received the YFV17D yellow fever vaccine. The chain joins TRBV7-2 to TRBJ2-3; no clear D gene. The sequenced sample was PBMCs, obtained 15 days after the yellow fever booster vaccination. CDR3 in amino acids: CASLGLLLHDTQYF. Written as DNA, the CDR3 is TGTGCCAGTCTGGGTCTATTGTTACATGATACGCAGTATTTT.